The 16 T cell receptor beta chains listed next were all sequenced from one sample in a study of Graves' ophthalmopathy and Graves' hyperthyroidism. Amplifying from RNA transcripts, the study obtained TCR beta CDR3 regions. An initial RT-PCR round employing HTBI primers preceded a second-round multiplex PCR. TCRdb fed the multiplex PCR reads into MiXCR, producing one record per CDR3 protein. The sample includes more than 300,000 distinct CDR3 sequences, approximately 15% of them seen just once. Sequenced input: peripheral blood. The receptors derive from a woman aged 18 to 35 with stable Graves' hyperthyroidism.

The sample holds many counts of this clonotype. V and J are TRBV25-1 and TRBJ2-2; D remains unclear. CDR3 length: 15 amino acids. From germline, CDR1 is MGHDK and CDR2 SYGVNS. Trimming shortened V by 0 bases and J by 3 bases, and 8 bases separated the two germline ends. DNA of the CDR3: TGTGCCAGCAGTGAATATATCGACTACACCGGGGAGCTGTTTTTT. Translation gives CASSEYIDYTGELFF. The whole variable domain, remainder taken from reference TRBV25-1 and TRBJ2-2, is EADIYQTPRYLVIGTGKKITLECSQTMGHDKMYWYQQDPGMELHLIHYSYGVNSTEKGDLSSESTVSRIRTEHFPLTLESARPSHTSQYLCASSEYIDYTGELFFGEGSRLTVL.

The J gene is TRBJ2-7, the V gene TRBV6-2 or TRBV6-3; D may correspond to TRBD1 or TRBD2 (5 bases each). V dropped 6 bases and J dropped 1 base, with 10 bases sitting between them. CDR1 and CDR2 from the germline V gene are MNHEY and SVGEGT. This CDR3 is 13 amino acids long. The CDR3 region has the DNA TGTGCCAGCAGGGGGGATGCATCCTACGAGCAGTACTTC. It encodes CASRGDASYEQYF.

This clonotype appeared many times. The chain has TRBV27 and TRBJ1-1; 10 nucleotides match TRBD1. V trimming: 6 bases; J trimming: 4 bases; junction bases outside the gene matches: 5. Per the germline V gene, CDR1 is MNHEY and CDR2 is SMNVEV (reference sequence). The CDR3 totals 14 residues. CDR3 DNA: TGTGCCAGCAGGGACAGGGGGGGAGGCACTGAAGCTTTCTTT. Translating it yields CASRDRGGGTEAFF.

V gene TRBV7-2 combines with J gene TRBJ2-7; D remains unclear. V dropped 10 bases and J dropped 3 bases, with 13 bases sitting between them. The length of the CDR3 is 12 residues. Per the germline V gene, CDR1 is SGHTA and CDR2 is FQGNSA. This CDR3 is CATQRLDYEQYF. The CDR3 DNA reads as TGTGCCACCCAACGGTTAGACTACGAGCAGTACTTC.

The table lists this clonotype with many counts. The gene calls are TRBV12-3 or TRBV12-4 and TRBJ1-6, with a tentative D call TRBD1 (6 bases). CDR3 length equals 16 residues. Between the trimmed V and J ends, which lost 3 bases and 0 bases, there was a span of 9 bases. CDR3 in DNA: TGTGCCAGCAGTTTTGCAGGGGACTCCTATAATTCACCCCTCCACTTT. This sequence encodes CASSFAGDSYNSPLHF.

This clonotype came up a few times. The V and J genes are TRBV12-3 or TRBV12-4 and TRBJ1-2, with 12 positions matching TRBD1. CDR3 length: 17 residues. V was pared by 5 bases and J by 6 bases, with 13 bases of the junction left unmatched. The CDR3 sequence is CASSPRGRGQGADGYTF. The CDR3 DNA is TGTGCCAGCAGTCCCCGGGGGAGGGGACAGGGGGCGGATGGCTACACCTTC.

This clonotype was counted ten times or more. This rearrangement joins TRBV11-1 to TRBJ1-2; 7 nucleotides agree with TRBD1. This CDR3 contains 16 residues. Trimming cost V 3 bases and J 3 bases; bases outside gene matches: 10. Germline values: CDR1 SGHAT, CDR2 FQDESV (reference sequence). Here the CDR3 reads CASSFGRQGKDYGYTF. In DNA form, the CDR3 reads TGTGCCAGCAGCTTCGGCCGACAGGGAAAGGACTATGGCTACACCTTC.

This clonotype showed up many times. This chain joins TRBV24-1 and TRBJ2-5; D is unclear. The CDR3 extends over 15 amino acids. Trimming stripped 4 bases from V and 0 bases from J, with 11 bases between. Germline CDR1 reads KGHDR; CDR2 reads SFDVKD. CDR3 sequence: CATSDLDGHQETQYF. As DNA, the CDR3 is TGTGCCACCAGTGACCTGGACGGGCACCAAGAGACCCAGTACTTC.

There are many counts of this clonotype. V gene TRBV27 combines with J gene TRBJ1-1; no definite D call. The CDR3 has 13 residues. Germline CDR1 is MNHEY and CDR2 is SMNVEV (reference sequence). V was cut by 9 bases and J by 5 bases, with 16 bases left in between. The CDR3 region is CASAQSAGTEAFF. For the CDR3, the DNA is TGTGCCAGTGCCCAATCAGCGGGGACTGAAGCTTTCTTT.

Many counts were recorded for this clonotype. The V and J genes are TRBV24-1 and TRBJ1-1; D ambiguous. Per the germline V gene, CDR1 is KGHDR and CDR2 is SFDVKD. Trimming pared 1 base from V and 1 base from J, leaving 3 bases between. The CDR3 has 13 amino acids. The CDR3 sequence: CATSDFRNTEAFF. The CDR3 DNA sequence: TGTGCCACCAGTGATTTTAGGAACACTGAAGCTTTCTTT.

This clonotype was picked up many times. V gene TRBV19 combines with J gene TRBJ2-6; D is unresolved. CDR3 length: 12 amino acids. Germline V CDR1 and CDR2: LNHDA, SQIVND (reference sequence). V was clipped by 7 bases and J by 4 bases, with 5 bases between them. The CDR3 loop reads CASTPGANVLTF. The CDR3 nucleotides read TGTGCCAGTACTCCCGGGGCCAACGTCCTGACTTTC.

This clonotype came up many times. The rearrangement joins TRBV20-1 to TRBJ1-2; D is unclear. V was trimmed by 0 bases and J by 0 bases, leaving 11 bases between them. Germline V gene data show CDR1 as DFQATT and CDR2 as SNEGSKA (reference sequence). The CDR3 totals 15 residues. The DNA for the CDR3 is TGCAGTGCTAGAGATGTGGGGAAGTCTAACTATGGCTACACCTTC. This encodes CSARDVGKSNYGYTF.

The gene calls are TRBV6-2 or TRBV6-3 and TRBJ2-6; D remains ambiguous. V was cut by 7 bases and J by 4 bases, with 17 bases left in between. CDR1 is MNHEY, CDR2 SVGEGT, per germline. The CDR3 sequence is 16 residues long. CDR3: CASNPARTDGANVLTF. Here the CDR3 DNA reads TGTGCCAGCAACCCCGCGAGGACGGACGGGGCCAACGTCCTGACTTTC.

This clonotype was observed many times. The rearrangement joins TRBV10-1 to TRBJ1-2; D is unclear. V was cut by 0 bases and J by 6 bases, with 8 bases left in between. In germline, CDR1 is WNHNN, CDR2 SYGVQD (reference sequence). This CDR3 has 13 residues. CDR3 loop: CASSESILNGYTF. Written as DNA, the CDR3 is TGCGCCAGCAGTGAGTCGATATTGAATGGCTACACCTTC.

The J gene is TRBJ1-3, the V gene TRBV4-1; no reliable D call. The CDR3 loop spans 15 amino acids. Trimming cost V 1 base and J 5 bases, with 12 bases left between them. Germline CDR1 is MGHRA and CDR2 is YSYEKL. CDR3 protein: CASSQGLSGRNTIYF. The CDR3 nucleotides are TGCGCCAGCAGCCAAGGGCTTAGTGGGAGAAACACCATATATTTT.

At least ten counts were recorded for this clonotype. Written as DNA, the CDR3 is TGTGCCAGCAGTCAGACACCAAACTATGGCTACACCTTC. Translation: CASSQTPNYGYTF. The V and J genes are TRBV6-2 or TRBV6-3 and TRBJ1-2; D not certain. CDR1 and CDR2 (germline): MNHEY, SVGEGT. The CDR3 length is 13 residues. The ends were cut back, 5 bases at V and 2 bases at J, with 9 bases in the middle.